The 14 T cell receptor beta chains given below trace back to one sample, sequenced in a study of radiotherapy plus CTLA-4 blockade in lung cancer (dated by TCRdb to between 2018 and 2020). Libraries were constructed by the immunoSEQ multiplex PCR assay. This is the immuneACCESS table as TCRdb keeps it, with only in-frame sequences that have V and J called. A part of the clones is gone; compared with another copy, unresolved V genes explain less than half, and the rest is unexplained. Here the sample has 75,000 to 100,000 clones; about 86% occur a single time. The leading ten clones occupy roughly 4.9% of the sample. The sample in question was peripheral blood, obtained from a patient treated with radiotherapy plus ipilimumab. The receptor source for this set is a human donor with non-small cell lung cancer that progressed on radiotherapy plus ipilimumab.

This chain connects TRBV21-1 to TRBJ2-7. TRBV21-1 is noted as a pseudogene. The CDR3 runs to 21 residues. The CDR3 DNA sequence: TGTGCCAGCAGCAATCCCCCCGGCCCCGGCGCCTCCGTCCACAATGGCTACGAGCAGTACTTC. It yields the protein CASSNPPGPGASVHNGYEQYF.

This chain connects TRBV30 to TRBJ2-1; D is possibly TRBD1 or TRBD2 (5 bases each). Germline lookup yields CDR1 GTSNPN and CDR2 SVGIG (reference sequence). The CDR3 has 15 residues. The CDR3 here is CAGTTGSQGLDEQFF. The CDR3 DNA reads TGTGCTGGGACGACGGGTAGTCAAGGTTTGGATGAGCAGTTCTTC. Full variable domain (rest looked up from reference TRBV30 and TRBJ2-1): SQTIHQWPATLVQPVGSPLSLECTVEGTSNPNLYWYRQAAGRGLQLLFYSVGIGQISSEVPQNLSASRPQDRQFILSSKKLLLSDSGFYLCAGTTGSQGLDEQFFGPGTRLTVL.

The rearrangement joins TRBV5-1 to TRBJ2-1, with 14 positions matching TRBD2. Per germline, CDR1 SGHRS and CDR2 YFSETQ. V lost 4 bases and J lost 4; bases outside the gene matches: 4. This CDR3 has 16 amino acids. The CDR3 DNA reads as TGCGCCAGCAGCCCAGGGACTAGCGGGAGTTACAATGAGCAGTTCTTC. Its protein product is CASSPGTSGSYNEQFF. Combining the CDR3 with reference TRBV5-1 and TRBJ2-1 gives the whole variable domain KAGVTQTPRYLIKTRGQQVTLSCSPISGHRSVSWYQQTPGQGLQFLFEYFSETQRNKGNFPGRFSGRQFSNSRSEMNVSTLELGDSALYLCASSPGTSGSYNEQFFGPGTRLTVL.

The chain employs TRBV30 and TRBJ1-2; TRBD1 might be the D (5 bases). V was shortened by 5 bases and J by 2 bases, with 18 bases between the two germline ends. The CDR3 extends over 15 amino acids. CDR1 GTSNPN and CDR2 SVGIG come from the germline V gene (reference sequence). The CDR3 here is CAWGRKGAGNYGYTF. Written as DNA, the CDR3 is TGTGCCTGGGGGAGGAAAGGGGCAGGAAACTATGGCTACACCTTC.

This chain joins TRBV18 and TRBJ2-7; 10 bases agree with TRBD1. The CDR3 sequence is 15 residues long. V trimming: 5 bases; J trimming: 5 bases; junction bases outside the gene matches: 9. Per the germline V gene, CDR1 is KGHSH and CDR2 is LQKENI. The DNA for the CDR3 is TGTGCCAGCTCAAGACAGGGGGCTCGGTTGGACGAGCAGTACTTC. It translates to CASSRQGARLDEQYF.

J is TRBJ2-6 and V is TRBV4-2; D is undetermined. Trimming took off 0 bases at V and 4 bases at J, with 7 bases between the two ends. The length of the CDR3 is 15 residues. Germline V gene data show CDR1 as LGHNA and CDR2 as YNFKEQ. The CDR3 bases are TGTGCCAGCAGCCAAGATTTAGGAGGGGCCAACGTCCTGACTTTC. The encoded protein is CASSQDLGGANVLTF.

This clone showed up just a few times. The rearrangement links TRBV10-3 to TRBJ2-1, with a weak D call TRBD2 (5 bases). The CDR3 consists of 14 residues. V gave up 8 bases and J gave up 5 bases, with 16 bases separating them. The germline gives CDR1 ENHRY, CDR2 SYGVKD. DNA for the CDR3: TGTGCCATCCGGCGGCGACTACTTGACAATGAGCAGTTCTTC. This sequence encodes CAIRRRLLDNEQFF.

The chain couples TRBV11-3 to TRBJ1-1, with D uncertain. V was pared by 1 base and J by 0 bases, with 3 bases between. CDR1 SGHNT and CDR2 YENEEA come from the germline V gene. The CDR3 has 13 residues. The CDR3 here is CASSLVMNTEAFF. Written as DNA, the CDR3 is TGTGCCAGCAGCTTAGTTATGAACACTGAAGCTTTCTTT.

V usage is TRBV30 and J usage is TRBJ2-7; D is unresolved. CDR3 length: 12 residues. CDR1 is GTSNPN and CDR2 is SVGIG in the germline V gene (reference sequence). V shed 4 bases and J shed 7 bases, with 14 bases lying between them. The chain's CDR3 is CAWKAVTGEQYF. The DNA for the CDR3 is TGTGCCTGGAAGGCCGTTACTGGGGAGCAGTACTTC.

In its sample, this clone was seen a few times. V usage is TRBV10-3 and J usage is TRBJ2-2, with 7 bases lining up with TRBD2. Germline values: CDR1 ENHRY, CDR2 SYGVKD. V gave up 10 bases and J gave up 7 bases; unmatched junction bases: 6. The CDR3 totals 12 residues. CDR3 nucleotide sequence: TGTGCCACCGCCCGCGGGGGCGGGGAGCTGTTTTTT. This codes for CATARGGGELFF.

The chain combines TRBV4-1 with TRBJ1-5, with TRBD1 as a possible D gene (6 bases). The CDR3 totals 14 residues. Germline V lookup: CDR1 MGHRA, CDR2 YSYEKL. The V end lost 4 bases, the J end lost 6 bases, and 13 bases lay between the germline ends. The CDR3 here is CASSPSRGFQPQHF. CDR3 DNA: TGCGCCAGCAGCCCTTCCAGGGGATTTCAGCCCCAGCATTTT.

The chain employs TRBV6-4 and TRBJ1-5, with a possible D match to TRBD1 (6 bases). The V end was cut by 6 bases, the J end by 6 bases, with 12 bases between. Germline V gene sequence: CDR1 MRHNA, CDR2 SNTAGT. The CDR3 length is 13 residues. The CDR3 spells CASRVRGGQPQHF. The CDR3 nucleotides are TGTGCCAGCAGGGTCCGAGGGGGTCAGCCCCAGCATTTT.

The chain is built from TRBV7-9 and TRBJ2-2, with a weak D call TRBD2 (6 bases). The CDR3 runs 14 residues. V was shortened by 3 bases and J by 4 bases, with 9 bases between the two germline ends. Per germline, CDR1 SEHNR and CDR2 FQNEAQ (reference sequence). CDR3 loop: CASSFGGITGELFF. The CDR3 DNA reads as TGTGCCAGCAGCTTCGGGGGAATCACCGGGGAGCTGTTTTTT.

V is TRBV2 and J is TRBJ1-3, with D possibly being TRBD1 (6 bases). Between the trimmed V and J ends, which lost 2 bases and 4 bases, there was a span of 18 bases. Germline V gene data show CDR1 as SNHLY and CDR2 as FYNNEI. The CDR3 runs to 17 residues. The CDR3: CASSEMGRGTIGNTIYF. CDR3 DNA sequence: TGTGCCAGCAGTGAAATGGGAAGGGGGACAATCGGAAACACCATATATTTT.